This paragraph reports one T cell receptor beta chain. Its matching antigen is unknown. This sample was included in a study of lymphopenia after photon versus proton radiotherapy. The CDR3 runs to 15 residues. Germline V CDR1 and CDR2: SGHRS, YFSETQ. V dropped 1 base and J dropped 4 bases, with 11 bases sitting between them. Clones were read by immunoSEQ multiplex PCR, and TCRdb kept only the in-frame ones, dropping some. Here the sample spans 70,000 or so clones, 80% to 95% being singletons. Study outcomes and limitations: Larger post-nadir TCR diversity loss correlated inversely with survival in deceased patients. Relative stability marked proton patients; photon patients lost diversity and naive cells. Oligoclonal CD8+ Temra expansion after nadir drove photon patients' diversity drop.

This clonotype was obtained from a woman aged 40 to 49 with cholangiocarcinoma. Specimen: peripheral blood, collected from a patient treated with photon-based radiotherapy. This chain joins TRBV5-1 and TRBJ2-2, with TRBD1 as a possible D gene (6 bases). Here the CDR3 reads CASSLRTGSTGELFF. The CDR3 nucleotides are TGCGCCAGCAGCTTGCGAACAGGGTCCACCGGGGAGCTGTTTTTT. Drawing the rest from reference TRBV5-1 and TRBJ2-2, the complete variable domain is KAGVTQTPRYLIKTRGQQVTLSCSPISGHRSVSWYQQTPGQGLQFLFEYFSETQRNKGNFPGRFSGRQFSNSRSEMNVSTLELGDSALYLCASSLRTGSTGELFFGEGSRLTVL.